This record covers a single T cell receptor (beta chain). The entry originates in a study of blood T cell repertoires in COVID-19. Study in general: PBMCs, B-cell-depleted T cells, or T cells were the source of the cDNA or gDNA that made up the material.

Original processing methods: Nucleated cell number was recorded as an estimate derived from reference gene primer amplification. Produced via immunoSEQ multiplex PCR; TCRdb's table is partial and in-frame only. That table supplies the V and J calls and clone size; D and trimming were determined from the DNA. The sample records 110,000 to 150,000 clones, approximately 80% being singletons. With 6 bases removed from V and 12 bases from J, the gap between germline ends came to 18 bases. CDR1 is LNHDA, CDR2 SQIVND, per germline (reference sequence). The CDR3 runs 13 residues. The rearrangement uses TRBV19 and TRBJ1-5, with TRBD1 as a possible D gene (5 bases). The sample comprised peripheral blood. This clonotype was obtained from a human donor in a cohort sampled during active COVID-19. The CDR3 region has the DNA TGTGCCAGTAGGGACACGCGTTTCACTCACCAGCATTTT. Its translation is CASRDTRFTHQHF.